The clone carrying this T cell receptor beta chain showed up just a few times. The data derive from a study of patients and donors after allogeneic stem cell transplantation. TCRdb independently ran MiXCR on the RT-PCR reads; one entry per CDR3 protein. The sample lists about 960,000 distinct CDR3 sequences, about 20% occurring once. CDR1 is SGHDT, CDR2 YYEEEE, per germline. Trimming shortened V by 2 bases and J by 5 bases, and 13 bases separated the two germline ends. This CDR3 has 14 amino acids. The sample was blood, either unsorted or a sorted T cell fraction (not recorded which). The V gene is TRBV5-6, the J gene TRBJ1-1; unclear D gene. The clonotype originates from a human donor who was either an allogeneic HSCT recipient or a stem cell or donor lymphocyte infusion donor (not recorded which). It is not recorded whose cells these are; they may come from a transplant donor. The CDR3 reads CASSFEEVYTEAFF. In DNA form, the CDR3 reads TGTGCCAGCAGCTTTGAAGAAGTTTATACTGAAGCTTTCTTT.